These T cell receptor beta chains were read from a single sample in a study of blood T cell repertoires in COVID-19. Data came from immunoSEQ multiplex PCR; TCRdb stores just in-frame clones and leaves some out. The repertoire consists of about 15,000 clones, with around 90% occurring once and the leading ten covering 2.5% to 4%. Sequencing was done on a sample of peripheral blood. These TCRs come from a human donor in a cohort sampled during active COVID-19. Each CDR3 is given with its conserved first and last residue. A D gene is named only where the DNA matches it firmly. Expanded clones are given a class, and other clones once, few, many or no size at all.

clone_size,j_call,d_call,v_call,cdr3_aa,cdr3_nt
NA,TRBJ1-3,NA,TRBV6-5,CASRPDRSSGNTIYF,TGTGCCAGCAGACCCGACAGGTCGTCTGGAAACACCATATATTTT
NA,TRBJ1-1,NA,TRBV21-1,CASSKSPTVNTEAFF,TGTGCCAGCAGCAAATCCCCGACTGTGAACACTGAAGCTTTCTTT
NA,TRBJ1-2,TRBD1,TRBV29-1,CSARVQGANYGYTF,TGCAGCGCCCGAGTCCAGGGGGCGAACTATGGCTACACCTTC
NA,TRBJ2-3,TRBD2,TRBV3-1/TRBV3-2,CASSQGTSGGPGTQYF,TGTGCCAGCAGCCAAGGGACTAGCGGGGGGCCAGGTACGCAGTATTTT
NA,TRBJ1-1,NA,TRBV11-2,CASSLRGTSNTEAFF,TGTGCCAGCAGCCTGCGAGGGACTTCCAACACTGAAGCTTTCTTT
NA,TRBJ1-4,NA,TRBV19,CASSIGGFEKLFF,TGTGCCAGTAGTATCGGGGGTTTTGAAAAACTGTTTTTT
NA,TRBJ2-4,TRBD2,TRBV7-2,CASSPPGRGNSNIQYF,TGTGCCAGCAGCCCCCCAGGGCGGGGGAATTCGAACATTCAGTACTTC
few,TRBJ2-5,NA,TRBV10-1,CASSDAGQETQYF,TGCGCCAGCAGTGATGCGGGCCAAGAGACCCAGTACTTC
NA,TRBJ1-6,TRBD1,TRBV6-6,CASSPIGTVASYNSPLHF,TGTGCCAGCAGTCCCATCGGGACAGTGGCCTCCTATAATTCACCCCTCCACTTT
NA,TRBJ1-1,NA,TRBV29-1,CSVLDGDTEAFF,TGCAGCGTCCTAGATGGAGACACTGAAGCTTTCTTT
NA,TRBJ2-2,TRBD1,TRBV15,CATSRPFRDRENTGELFF,TGTGCCACCAGCAGACCCTTCCGGGACAGGGAAAACACCGGGGAGCTGTTTTTT
once,TRBJ1-3,NA,TRBV15,CATSRDQGATIYF,TGTGCCACCAGCAGAGATCAGGGTGCCACCATATATTTT
once,TRBJ2-5,TRBD2,TRBV7-2,CASSLKRLAGGHLQETQYF,TGTGCCAGCAGCTTAAAGAGACTAGCGGGGGGCCATTTACAAGAGACCCAGTACTTC
few,TRBJ2-2,NA,TRBV5-4,CASNPDGTGNAGELFF,TGTGCCAGCAACCCAGACGGGACTGGAAACGCCGGGGAGCTGTTTTTT
NA,TRBJ1-2,NA,TRBV7-8,CASSLASFLGGSGYTF,TGTGCCAGCAGCTTAGCGTCGTTTTTGGGAGGTTCTGGCTACACCTTC
NA,TRBJ1-5,NA,TRBV19,CASSIDSSNQPQHF,TGTGCCAGTAGTATTGACAGTAGCAATCAGCCCCAGCATTTT
NA,TRBJ1-5,NA,TRBV5-6,CASSLDRSQPQHF,TGTGCCAGCAGCTTGGATCGGAGTCAGCCCCAGCATTTT
NA,TRBJ1-1,NA,TRBV6-5,CASSYGSGIINTEAFF,TGTGCCAGCAGTTACGGGTCAGGGATAATCAACACTGAAGCTTTCTTT
NA,TRBJ1-1,NA,TRBV6-1,CASSEAGVNTEAFF,TGTGCCAGCAGTGAGGCGGGGGTAAACACTGAAGCTTTCTTT
NA,TRBJ2-2,TRBD1,TRBV9,CASSPYPGTGNGGELFF,TGTGCCAGCAGCCCATATCCTGGGACAGGGAACGGCGGGGAGCTGTTTTTT
few,TRBJ1-1,TRBD1,TRBV19,CASRRGQGFFSSVGTEAFF,TGTGCCAGTAGGAGAGGACAGGGATTTTTTTCTTCGGTGGGCACTGAAGCTTTCTTT
NA,TRBJ1-2,NA,TRBV29-1,CSVPGGRYYGYTF,TGCAGCGTCCCCGGTGGGCGATACTATGGCTACACCTTC
NA,TRBJ2-5,TRBD1,TRBV5-4,CASSPDRVGETQYF,TGTGCCAGCAGCCCGGACAGGGTAGGGGAGACCCAGTACTTC
NA,TRBJ2-1,NA,TRBV2,CASSEPLDNEQFF,TGTGCCAGCAGTGAACCCCTTGACAATGAGCAGTTCTTC
medium-sized,TRBJ2-2,NA,TRBV30,CAWSRANTGELFF,TGTGCCTGGAGTCGAGCGAACACCGGGGAGCTGTTTTTT
NA,TRBJ1-1,TRBD1,TRBV19,CASSKARGTEAFF,TGTGCCAGTAGTAAGGCCAGGGGGACTGAAGCTTTCTTT
few,TRBJ2-7,TRBD2,TRBV5-4,CASSLRLAVEEQYF,TGTGCCAGCAGCTTAAGGCTAGCGGTTGAAGAGCAGTACTTC
few,TRBJ1-5,NA,TRBV7-9,CASSWGSGAGQPQHF,TGTGCCAGCAGCTGGGGTAGTGGGGCCGGTCAGCCCCAGCATTTT